This T cell receptor (beta chain) was identified in a study of T cells after yellow fever vaccination. In its sample, this clonotype was seen many times. Its matching antigen is unknown. The study, taken as a whole, reports: The presence of abundant clonotypes contaminating from the bulk population was possible in FACS-sorted repertoires.

The CDR3 runs 16 residues. V gave up 3 bases and J gave up 3 bases; unmatched junction bases: 7. Germline CDR1 is SGHTA and CDR2 is FQGNSA. TCRdb recomputed calls from the 5' RACE reads with MiXCR, one row per CDR3 protein. The data hold under 90,000 distinct CDR3 sequences, with under 8% observed a single time. The clonotype was recovered from a man between 18 and 35 years old who received the YFV17D yellow fever vaccine. The V call is TRBV7-2, the J call TRBJ1-4; 7 bases map to TRBD1. This material consisted of CD8+ T cells sorted from PBMCs, taken about 49 days after the first yellow fever vaccination. The CDR3 DNA reads TGTGCCAGCAGCTTCCCGCCGACAGGGCCTAATGAAAAACTGTTTTTT. This codes for CASSFPPTGPNEKLFF.